This T cell receptor beta chain derives from a study of blood T cell repertoires in COVID-19. In the original analysis: Amplification of reference gene primers was used by the study to estimate nucleated cell counts. Repertoires were generated with immunoSEQ multiplex PCR, while TCRdb's copy carries only in-frame clones and drops some. V and J calls and clone size are given by that table; D and trimming were obtained from the DNA. The sample lists 150,000 to 200,000 clones, approximately 82% occurring once. CDR3 size: 16 residues. CDR1 is PRHDT, CDR2 FYEKMQ, per germline (reference sequence). The V and J ends lost 1 base and 1 base respectively, with 11 bases between them. The study drew participants aged roughly 18 to 95 years from approximately 25 US areas. The study counted Cohort 3 donors as recovered given two negative PCRs, clearance, or symptom resolution.

Sequencing input: PBMCs or T cells enriched from blood (not recorded which). The chain carries TRBV13 and TRBJ2-1; perhaps TRBD2 as D (5 bases). The clonotype was recovered from a man in his 60s who had recovered from COVID-19. CDR3 nucleotides: TGTGCCAGCAGCTTAGAGGCCCCGGGGTCCTACAATGAGCAGTTCTTC. Its protein product is CASSLEAPGSYNEQFF.